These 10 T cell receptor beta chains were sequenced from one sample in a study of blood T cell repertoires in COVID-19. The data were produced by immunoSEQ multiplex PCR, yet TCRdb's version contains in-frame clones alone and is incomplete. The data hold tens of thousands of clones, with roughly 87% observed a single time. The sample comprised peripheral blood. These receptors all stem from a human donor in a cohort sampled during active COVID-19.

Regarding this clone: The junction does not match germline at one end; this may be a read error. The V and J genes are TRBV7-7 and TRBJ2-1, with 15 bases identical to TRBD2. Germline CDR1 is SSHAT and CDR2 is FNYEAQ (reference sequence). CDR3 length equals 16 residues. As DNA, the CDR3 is TGTGCTAGCAGCCCCGGACTAGCGGGGGGGCGGGATGAGCAGTTCTTC. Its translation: CASSPGLAGGRDEQFF.

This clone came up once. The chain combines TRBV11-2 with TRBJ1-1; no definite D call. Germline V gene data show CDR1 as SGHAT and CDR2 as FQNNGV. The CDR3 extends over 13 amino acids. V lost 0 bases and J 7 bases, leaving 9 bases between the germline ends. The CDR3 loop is CASSLERSFEAFF. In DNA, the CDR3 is TGTGCCAGCAGCTTAGAACGTAGCTTTGAAGCTTTCTTT.

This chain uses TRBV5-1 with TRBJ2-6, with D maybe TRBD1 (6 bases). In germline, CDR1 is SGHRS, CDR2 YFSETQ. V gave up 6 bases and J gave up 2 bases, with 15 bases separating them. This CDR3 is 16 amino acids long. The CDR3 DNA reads TGCGCCAGCACCGGACAGTTGTTTACTGGGGCCAACGTCCTGACTTTC. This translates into CASTGQLFTGANVLTF.

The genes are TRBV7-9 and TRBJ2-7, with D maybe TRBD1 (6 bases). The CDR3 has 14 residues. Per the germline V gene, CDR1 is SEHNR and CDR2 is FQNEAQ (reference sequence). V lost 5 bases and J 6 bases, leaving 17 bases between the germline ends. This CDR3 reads CASSHTGSLVEQYF. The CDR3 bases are TGTGCCAGCAGCCACACAGGGAGTCTTGTCGAGCAGTACTTC.

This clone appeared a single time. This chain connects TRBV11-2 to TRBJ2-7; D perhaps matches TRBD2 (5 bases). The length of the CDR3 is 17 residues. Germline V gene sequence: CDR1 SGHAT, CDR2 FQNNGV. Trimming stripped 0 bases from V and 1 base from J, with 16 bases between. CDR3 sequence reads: CASSLDGGRPPSYEQYF. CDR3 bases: TGTGCCAGCAGCTTAGATGGAGGTAGGCCCCCATCCTACGAGCAGTACTTC. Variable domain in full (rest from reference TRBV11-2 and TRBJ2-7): EAGVAQSPRYKIIEKRQSVAFWCNPISGHATLYWYQQILGQGPKLLIQFQNNGVVDDSQLPKDRFSAERLKGVDSTLKIQPAKLEDSAVYLCASSLDGGRPPSYEQYFGPGTRLTVT.

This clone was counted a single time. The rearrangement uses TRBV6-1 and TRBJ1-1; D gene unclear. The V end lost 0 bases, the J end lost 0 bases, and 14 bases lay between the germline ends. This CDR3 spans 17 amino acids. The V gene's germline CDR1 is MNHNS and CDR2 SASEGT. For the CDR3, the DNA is TGTGCCAGCAGTGAAGCACTCCCGTACGCCTTGAACACTGAAGCTTTCTTT. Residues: CASSEALPYALNTEAFF.

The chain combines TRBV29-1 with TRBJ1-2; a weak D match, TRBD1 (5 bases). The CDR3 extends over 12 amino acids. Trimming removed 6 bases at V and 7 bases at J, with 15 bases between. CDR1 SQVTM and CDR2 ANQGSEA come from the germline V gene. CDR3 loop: CSVNRDGGGYTF. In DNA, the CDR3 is TGCAGCGTGAACCGGGACGGGGGTGGCTACACCTTC. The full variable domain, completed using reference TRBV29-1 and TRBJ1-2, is SAVISQKPSRDICQRGTSLTIQCQVDSQVTMMFWYRQQPGQSLTLIATANQGSEATYESGFVIDKFPISRPNLTFSTLTVSNMSPEDSSIYLCSVNRDGGGYTFGSGTRLTVV.

The CDR3 DNA reads as TGTGCCAGCAGCTTAGATCCGGGGGGAGGCAGCAATCAGCCCCAGCATTTT. Protein product: CASSLDPGGGSNQPQHF. The rearrangement links TRBV11-2 to TRBJ1-5, with D possibly being TRBD1 (5 bases). Germline assignment: CDR1 SGHAT and CDR2 FQNNGV. The CDR3 extends over 17 amino acids. Trimming shortened V by 0 bases and J by 1 base, and 13 bases separated the two germline ends.

The CDR3 nucleotides are TGTGCCAGCAGCTTAGGACCAGGGGGCAACTATGGCTACACCTTC. Its translation is CASSLGPGGNYGYTF. The chain links TRBV7-2 to TRBJ1-2; 8 nucleotides match TRBD1. Germline CDR1 SGHTA, CDR2 FQGNSA. This CDR3 comprises 15 residues. Trimming at V came to 1 base and at J to 2 bases, leaving 3 bases not matched to a gene.

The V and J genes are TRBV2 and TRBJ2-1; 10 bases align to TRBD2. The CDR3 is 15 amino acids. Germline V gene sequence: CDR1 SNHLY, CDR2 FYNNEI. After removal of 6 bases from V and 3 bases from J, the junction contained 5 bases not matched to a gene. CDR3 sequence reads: CASSETSGVYNEQFF. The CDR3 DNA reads TGTGCCAGCAGCGAAACTAGCGGGGTCTACAATGAGCAGTTCTTC.